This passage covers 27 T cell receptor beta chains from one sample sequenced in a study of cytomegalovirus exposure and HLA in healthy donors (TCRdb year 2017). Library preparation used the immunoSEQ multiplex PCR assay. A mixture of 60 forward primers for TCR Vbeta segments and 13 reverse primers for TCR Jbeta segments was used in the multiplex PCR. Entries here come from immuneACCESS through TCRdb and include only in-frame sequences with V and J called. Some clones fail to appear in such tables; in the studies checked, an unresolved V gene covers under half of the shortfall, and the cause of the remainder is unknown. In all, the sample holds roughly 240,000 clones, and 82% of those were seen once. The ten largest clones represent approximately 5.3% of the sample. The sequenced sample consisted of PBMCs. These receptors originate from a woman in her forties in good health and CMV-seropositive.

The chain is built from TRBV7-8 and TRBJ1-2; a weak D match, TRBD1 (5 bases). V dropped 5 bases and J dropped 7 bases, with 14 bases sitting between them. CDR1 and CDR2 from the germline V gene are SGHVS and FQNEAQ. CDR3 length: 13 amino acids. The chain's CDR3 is CASSQTVESGYTF. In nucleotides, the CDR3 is TGTGCCAGCAGCCAGACAGTGGAGAGTGGCTACACCTTC.

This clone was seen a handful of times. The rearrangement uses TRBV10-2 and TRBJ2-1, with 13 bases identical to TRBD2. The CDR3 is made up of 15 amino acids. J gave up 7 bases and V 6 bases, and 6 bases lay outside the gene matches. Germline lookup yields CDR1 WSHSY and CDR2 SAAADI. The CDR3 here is CASSEGLAGANEQFF. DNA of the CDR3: TGCGCCAGCAGCGAAGGACTAGCGGGAGCGAATGAGCAGTTCTTC.

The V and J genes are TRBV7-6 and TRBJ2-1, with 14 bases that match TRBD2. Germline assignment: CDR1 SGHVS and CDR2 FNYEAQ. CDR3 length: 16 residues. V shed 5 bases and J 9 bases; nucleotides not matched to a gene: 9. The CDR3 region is CASSPRTSGRFGEQFF. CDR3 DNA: TGTGCCAGCAGCCCGCGGACTAGCGGGAGGTTTGGTGAGCAGTTCTTC. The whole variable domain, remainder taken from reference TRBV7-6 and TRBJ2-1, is GAGVSQSPRYKVTKRGQDVALRCDPISGHVSLYWYRQALGQGPEFLTYFNYEAQQDKSGLPNDRFSAERPEGSISTLTIQRTEQRDSAMYRCASSPRTSGRFGEQFFGPGTRLTVL.

CDR3 residues: CASGPGGIREKLFF. The CDR3 DNA reads as TGTGCTAGTGGTCCGGGGGGGATAAGAGAAAAACTGTTTTTT. The rearrangement joins TRBV12-5 to TRBJ1-4; tentative D call: TRBD1 (5 bases). This CDR3 is built from 14 residues. Germline V gene data show CDR1 as LGHNT and CDR2 as FRNRAP. V was trimmed by 5 bases and J by 8 bases, leaving 15 bases between them.

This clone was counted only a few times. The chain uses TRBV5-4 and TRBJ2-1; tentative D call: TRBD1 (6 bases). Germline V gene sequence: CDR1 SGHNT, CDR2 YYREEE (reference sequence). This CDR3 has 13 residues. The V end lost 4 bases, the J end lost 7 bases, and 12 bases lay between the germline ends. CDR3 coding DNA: TGTGCCAGCAGCCCACCCAGGGGAAATGAGCAGTTCTTC. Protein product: CASSPPRGNEQFF.

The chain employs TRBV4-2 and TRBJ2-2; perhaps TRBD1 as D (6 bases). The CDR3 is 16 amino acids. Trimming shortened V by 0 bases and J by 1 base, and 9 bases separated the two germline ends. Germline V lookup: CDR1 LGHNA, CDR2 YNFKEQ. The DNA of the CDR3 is TGTGCCAGCAGCCAAGAACTACAGGGGAACACCGGGGAGCTGTTTTTT. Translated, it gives CASSQELQGNTGELFF.

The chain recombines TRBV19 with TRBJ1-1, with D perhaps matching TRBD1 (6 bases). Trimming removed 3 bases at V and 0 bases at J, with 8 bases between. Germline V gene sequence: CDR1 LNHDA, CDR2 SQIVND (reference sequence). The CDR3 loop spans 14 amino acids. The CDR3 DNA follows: TGTGCCAGTAGTATTGACAGGTTGAACACTGAAGCTTTCTTT. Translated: CASSIDRLNTEAFF.

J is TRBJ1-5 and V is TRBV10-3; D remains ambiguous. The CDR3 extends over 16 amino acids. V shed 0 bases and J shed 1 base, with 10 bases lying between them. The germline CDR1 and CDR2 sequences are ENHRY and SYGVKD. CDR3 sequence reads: CAISESQKISNQPQHF. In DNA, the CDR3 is TGTGCCATCAGTGAGTCACAGAAGATCAGCAATCAGCCCCAGCATTTT.

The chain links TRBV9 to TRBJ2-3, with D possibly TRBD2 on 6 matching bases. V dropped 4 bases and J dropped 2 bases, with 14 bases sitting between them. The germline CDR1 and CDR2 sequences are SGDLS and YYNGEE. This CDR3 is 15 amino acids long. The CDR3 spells CASSTLSGLTDTQYF. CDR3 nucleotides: TGTGCCAGCAGCACACTTAGCGGACTCACAGATACGCAGTATTTT.

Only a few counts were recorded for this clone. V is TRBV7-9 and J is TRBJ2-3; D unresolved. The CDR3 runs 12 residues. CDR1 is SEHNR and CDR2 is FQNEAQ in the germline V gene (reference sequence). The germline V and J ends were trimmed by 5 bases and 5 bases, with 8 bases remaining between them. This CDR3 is CASSVSRDTQYF. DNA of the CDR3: TGTGCCAGCAGCGTTTCGCGAGATACGCAGTATTTT.

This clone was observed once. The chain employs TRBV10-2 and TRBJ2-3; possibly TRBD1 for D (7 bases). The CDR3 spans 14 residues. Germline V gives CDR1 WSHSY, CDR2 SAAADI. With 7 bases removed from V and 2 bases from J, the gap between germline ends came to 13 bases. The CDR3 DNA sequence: TGCGCCAGCACGCGGGACAGAAACACAGATACGCAGTATTTT. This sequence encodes CASTRDRNTDTQYF.

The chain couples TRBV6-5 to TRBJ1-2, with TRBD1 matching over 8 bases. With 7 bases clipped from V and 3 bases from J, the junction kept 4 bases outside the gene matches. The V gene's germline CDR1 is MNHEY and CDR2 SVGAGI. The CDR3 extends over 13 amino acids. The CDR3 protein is CASTMDRDYGYTF. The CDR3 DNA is TGTGCCAGCACTATGGACAGGGACTATGGCTACACCTTC.

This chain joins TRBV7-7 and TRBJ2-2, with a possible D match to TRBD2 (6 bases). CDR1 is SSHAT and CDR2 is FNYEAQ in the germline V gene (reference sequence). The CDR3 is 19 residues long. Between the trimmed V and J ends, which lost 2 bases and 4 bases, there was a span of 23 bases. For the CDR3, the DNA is TGTGCCAGCAGCTTATTTTTATCTCTGGGGGGTCGTGGCACCGGGGAGCTGTTTTTT. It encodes CASSLFLSLGGRGTGELFF.

The CDR3 DNA sequence: TGTGCCAGTAGTATTGGGGACTTTTTGGGGGAGCAAGTCTATGGCTACACCTTC. Its protein is CASSIGDFLGEQVYGYTF. This chain uses TRBV19 with TRBJ1-2; a possible D gene is TRBD1 (5 bases). The CDR3 is 18 residues long. The ends were cut back, 3 bases at V and 4 bases at J, with 24 bases in the middle. Germline V gene lookup returns CDR1 LNHDA and CDR2 SQIVND (reference sequence).

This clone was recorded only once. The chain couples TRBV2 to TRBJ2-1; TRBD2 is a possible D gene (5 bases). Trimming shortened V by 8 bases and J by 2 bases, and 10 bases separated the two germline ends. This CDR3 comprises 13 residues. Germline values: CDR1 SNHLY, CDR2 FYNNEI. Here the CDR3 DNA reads TGTGCCAGCGGATGGCGGGCCTACAATGAGCAGTTCTTC. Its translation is CASGWRAYNEQFF.

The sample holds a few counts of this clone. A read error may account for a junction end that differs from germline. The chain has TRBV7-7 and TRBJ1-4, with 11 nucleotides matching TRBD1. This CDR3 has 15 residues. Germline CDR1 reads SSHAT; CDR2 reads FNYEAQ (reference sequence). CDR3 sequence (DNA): TGTGCTAGCAGCGTAGCCGGGACAGGGGGTGAAAAACTGTTTTTT. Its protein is CASSVAGTGGEKLFF.

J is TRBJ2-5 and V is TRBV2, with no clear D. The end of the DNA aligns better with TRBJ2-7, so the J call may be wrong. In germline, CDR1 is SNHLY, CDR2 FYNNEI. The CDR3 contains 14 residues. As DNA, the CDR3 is TGTGCCAGCAGTGAACTGTGGGCATCCTACGAGCAGTACTTC. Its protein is CASSELWASYEQYF.

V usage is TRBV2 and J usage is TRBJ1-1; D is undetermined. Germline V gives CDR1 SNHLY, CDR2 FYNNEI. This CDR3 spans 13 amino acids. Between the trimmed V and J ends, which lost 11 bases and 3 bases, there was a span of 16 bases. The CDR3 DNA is TGTGCCCACAGCCAGCCTCACGACACTGAAGCTTTCTTT. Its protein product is CAHSQPHDTEAFF.

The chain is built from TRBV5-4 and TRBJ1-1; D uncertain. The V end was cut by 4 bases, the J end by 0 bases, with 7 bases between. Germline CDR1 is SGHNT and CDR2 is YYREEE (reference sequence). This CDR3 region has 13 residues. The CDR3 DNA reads TGTGCCAGCAGCCTTAGTATGAACACTGAAGCTTTCTTT. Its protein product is CASSLSMNTEAFF. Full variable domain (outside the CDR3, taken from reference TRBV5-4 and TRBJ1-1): ETGVTQSPTHLIKTRGQQVTLRCSSQSGHNTVSWYQQALGQGPQFIFQYYREEENGRGNFPPRFSGLQFPNYSSELNVNALELDDSALYLCASSLSMNTEAFFGQGTRLTVV.

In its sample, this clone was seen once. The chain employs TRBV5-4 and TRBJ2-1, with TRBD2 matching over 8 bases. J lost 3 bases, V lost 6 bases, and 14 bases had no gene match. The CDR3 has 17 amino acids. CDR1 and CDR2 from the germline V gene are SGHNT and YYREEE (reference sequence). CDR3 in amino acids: CASIARPTSEFYNEQFF. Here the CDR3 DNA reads TGTGCCAGCATCGCACGGCCGACTAGCGAGTTCTACAATGAGCAGTTCTTC.

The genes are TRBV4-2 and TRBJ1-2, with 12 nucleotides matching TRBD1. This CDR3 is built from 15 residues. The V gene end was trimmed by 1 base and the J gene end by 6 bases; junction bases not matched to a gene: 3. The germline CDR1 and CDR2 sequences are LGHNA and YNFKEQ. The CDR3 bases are TGTGCCAGCAGCCAAGTAGGGACAGGGGGCGATGGCTACACCTTC. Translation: CASSQVGTGGDGYTF.

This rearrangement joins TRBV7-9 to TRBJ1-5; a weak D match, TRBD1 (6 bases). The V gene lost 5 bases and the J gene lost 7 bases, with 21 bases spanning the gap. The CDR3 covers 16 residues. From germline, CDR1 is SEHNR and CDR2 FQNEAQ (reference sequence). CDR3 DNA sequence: TGTGCCAGCAGCCCCGGGTATGGACAGCCCTCCCAGCCCCAGCATTTT. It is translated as CASSPGYGQPSQPQHF.

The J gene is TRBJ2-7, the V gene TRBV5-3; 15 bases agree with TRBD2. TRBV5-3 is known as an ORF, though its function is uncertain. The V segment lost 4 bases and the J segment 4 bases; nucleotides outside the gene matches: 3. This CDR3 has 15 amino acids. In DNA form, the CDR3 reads TGTGCCAGAAGCCCGGGGACTAGCGGGAGGTACGAGCAGTACTTC. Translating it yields CARSPGTSGRYEQYF.

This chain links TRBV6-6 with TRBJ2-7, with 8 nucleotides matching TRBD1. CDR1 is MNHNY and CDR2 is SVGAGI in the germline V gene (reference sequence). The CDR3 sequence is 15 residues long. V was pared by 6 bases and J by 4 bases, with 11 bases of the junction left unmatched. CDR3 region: CASRPPPGGRYEQYF. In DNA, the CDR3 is TGTGCCAGCAGACCCCCCCCAGGGGGCAGGTACGAGCAGTACTTC.

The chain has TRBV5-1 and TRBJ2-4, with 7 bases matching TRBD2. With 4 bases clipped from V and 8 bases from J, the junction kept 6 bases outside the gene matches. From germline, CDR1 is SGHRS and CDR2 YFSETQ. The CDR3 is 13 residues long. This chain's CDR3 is CASSGGGVDIQYF. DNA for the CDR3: TGCGCCAGCAGCGGGGGGGGAGTAGACATTCAGTACTTC.

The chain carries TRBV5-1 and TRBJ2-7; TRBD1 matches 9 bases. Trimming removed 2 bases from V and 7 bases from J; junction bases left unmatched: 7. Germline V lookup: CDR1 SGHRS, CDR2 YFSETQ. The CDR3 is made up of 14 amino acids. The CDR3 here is CASSFPGQGQEQYF. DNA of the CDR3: TGCGCCAGCAGCTTTCCGGGACAGGGACAGGAGCAGTACTTC.

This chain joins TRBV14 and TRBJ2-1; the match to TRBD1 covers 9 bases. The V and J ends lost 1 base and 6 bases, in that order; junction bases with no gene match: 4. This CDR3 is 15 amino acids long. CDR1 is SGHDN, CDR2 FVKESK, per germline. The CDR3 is CASSQVGTGRNEQFF. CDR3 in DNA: TGTGCCAGCAGCCAAGTGGGGACAGGGCGCAATGAGCAGTTCTTC.